The entry below describes one TCR beta chain. This receptor's antigen is unknown. Base qualities are not provided; no much larger clone lies one nucleotide away. The germline V gene encodes CDR1 SGHKS and CDR2 YYEKEE (reference sequence). Inclusive of the bounding cysteine and phenylalanine, the CDR3 is 13 residues long. The retained sequence is limited to the CDR3, 39 bases, with the frame set at the first base. The V and J ends are trimmed by 3 bases and 1 base, leaving 7 bases between them. This record belongs to a study of human T cells and chemical hapten exposure (dated by TCRdb to the early 2020s). Describing the broader study: For sensitization, 2% DPC in acetone was applied to a 2 cm by 2 cm area of upper inner arm skin. Weekly therapeutic DPC doses were additionally applied to the scalp of patients throughout the roughly 23-week study period. The patient cohort, mostly female, included alopecia areata with under or over 50% scalp involvement, alopecia totalis and alopecia universalis. Blood samples were taken from patients before sensitization (week 0) and at 2, 6 and about 24 weeks after DPC sensitization. Libraries were combined into a pool for sequencing, and differences in TCR yield between samples came mainly from small differences in library volumes within the pool. For TCR sequencing, blood came from about 28 alopecia patients at anywhere from one to four time points (pre-sensitization, 2, 6 and 24 weeks). The study tracked peripheral blood TCR repertoire changes in vivo during primary and secondary sensitization to the hapten diphenylcyclopropenone (DPC) in alopecia patients. Patch testing was performed on the upper back with Finn chambers containing 0.01% DPC, and the patch tests were scored after 6 days according to International Contact Dermatitis Research Group standards. Findings and caveats that apply to the study as a whole: Alopecia, a presumed autoimmune disease, was present in all patients, so the immune response of the patients might differ from that of healthy individuals. After repeated subsampling, the strength of the expansion versus patch-test correlation and the threshold at which it became significant changed. Expanded TCRs formed significantly more large CDR3 similarity clusters than pre-sensitization or healthy control sets, consistent with antigen-driven responses. No change with DPC sensitization was found in the number of TCRs above 1 in 1000 frequency, and no evidence of global repertoire structure alterations was found. The number of PT1 expanded TCRs positively correlated with patch test score, significant at thresholds 8, 16 and 32 but not 4.

The time point label here, explained by the study, means: patch test 2, 6 weeks after DPC sensitization. The treatment or condition label, as the study defines it: therapeutic diphenylcyclopropenone sensitization with weekly scalp DPC. At each patch-test visit, blood was drawn before the patch test was applied. To be eligible, patients had to be aged 18 to 70, diagnosed with alopecia and judged suitable for DPC therapy, while pregnant patients were excluded. Total RNA was isolated from unfractionated whole blood collected in Tempus Blood RNA tubes. Library creation used RACE. The instrument was a NextSeq 500. During library preparation, unique molecular identifiers were attached to individual cDNA molecules so that TCRs could be counted quantitatively and reproducibly. Both TCR alpha and TCR beta chains were sequenced from each blood RNA sample. The published analysis was carried out like this. Samples had a median of about 96,000 TCRs, with a range from roughly 23,224 to 700,000. V, J and CDR3 annotation of the TCR reads was carried out using the Decombinator software suite. For the PS versus PT1 abundance plots, all samples were subsampled to the same number of TCRs (28,000). TCRs were defined as expanded if absent before sensitization and observed at least eight times at the 2-week time point. In-frame beta chains were kept once TCRdb had trimmed the public reads at Q25 with fastp and called clones with MiXCR. CDR3 protein sequences are deduplicated, and each keeps its most common genes and DNA. TCRdb, not the authors, supplied the V and J calls. The sample contains fewer than 85,000 distinct CDR3 sequences, approximately 10% of them found a single time. The ten top clones hold around 1.5% of the sample.

The TCR sequence derives from a man between 18 and 35 years old with alopecia areata. Some clones in this sample may be carry-over from other donors' samples. The material sequenced was whole blood, taken in connection with sensitization to the hapten diphenylcyclopropenone (DPC). Rearrangement joined TRBV5-5 to TRBJ1-2, with the D segment identity uncertain. The base sequence is TGTGCCAGCAGCTCCGTCGGTAACTATGGCTACACCTTC. It encodes CASSSVGNYGYTF.